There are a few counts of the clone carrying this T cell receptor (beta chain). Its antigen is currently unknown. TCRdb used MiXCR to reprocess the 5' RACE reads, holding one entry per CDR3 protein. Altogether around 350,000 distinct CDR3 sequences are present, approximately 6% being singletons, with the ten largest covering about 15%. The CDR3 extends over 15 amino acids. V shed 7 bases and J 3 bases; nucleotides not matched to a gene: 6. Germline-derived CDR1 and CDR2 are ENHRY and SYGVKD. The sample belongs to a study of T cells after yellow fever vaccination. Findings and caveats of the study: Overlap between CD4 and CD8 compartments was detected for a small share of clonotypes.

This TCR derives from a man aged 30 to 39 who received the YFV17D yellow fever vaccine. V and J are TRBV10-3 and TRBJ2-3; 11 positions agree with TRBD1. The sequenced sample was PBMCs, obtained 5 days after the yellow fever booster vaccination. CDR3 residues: CAIKIGQGATDTQYF. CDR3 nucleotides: TGTGCCATCAAGATAGGACAGGGGGCAACAGATACGCAGTATTTT.